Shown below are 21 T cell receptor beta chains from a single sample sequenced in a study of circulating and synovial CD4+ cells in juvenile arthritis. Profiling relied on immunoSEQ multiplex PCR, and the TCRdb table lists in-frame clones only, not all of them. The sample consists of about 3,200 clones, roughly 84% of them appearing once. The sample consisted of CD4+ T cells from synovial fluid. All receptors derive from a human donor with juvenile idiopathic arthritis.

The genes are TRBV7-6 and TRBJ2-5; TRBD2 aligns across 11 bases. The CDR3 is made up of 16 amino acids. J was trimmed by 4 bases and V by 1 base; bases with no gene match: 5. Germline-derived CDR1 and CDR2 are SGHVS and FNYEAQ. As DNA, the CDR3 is TGTGCCAGCAGCTTAGAGGGGACTAGCGGACTAGAGACCCAGTACTTC. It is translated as CASSLEGTSGLETQYF.

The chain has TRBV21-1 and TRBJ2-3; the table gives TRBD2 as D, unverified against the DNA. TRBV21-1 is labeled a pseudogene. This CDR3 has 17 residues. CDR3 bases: TGTGCCAGCAGCAAAGACTGGGAGGGGTTAGCCACAGATACGCAGTATTTT. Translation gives CASSKDWEGLATDTQYF.

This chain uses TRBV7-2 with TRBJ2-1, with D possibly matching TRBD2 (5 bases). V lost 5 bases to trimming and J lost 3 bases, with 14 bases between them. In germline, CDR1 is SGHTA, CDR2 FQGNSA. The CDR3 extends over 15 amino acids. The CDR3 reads CASSRGAESYNEQFF. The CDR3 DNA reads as TGTGCCAGCAGCCGGGGAGCGGAGAGCTACAATGAGCAGTTCTTC.

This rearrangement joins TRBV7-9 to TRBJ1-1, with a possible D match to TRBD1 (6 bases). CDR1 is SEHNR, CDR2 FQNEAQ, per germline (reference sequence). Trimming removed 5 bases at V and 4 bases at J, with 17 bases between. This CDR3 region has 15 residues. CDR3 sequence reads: CASSANTGFSTEAFF. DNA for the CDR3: TGTGCCAGCAGCGCCAACACAGGGTTTAGCACTGAAGCTTTCTTT.

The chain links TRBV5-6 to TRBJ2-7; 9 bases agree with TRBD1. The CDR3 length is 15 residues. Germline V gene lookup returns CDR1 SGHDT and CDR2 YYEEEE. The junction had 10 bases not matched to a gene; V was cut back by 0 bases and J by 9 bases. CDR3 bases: TGTGCCAGCAGCTTGGGGGACAGGGTTGCTTTGAGGCAGTACTTC. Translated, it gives CASSLGDRVALRQYF.

Here the CDR3 DNA reads TGTGCCAGTACCTTTCGTTGGGGGCAAGGCACAGATACGCAGTATTTT. It codes for CASTFRWGQGTDTQYF. The chain couples TRBV19 to TRBJ2-3; a possible D gene is TRBD1 (6 bases). The length of the CDR3 is 16 residues. The germline CDR1 and CDR2 sequences are LNHDA and SQIVND (reference sequence). V lost 7 bases to trimming and J lost 1 base, with 18 bases between them.

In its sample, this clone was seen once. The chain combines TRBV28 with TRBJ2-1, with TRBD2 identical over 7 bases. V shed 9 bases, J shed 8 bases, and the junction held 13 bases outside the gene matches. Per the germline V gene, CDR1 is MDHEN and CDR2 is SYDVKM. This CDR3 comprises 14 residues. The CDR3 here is CASLLSGGKDEQFF. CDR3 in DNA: TGTGCCAGTCTCCTATCCGGGGGGAAGGATGAGCAGTTCTTC.

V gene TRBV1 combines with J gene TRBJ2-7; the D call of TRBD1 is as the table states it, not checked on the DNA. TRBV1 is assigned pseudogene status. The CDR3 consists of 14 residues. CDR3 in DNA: TGCACCAGCAGCCAATGGACAGTAATCTACGAGCAGTACTTC. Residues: CTSSQWTVIYEQYF.

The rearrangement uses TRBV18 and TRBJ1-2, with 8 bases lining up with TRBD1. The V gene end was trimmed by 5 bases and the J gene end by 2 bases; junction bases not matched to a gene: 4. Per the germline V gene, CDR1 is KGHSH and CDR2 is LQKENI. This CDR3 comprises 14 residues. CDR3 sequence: CASSWDRNNYGYTF. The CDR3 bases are TGTGCCAGCTCATGGGACAGGAACAACTATGGCTACACCTTC.

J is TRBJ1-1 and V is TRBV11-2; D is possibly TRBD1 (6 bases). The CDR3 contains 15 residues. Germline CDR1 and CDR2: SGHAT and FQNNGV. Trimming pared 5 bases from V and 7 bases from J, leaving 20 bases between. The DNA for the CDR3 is TGTGCCAGCAGCCGAGGACAGTCCCTCTATAATGAAGCTTTCTTT. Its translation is CASSRGQSLYNEAFF.

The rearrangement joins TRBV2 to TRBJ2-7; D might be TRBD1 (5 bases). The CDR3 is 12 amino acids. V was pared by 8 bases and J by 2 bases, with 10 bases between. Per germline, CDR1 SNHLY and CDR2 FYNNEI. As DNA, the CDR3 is TGTGCCAGCGCGTCAGGGCCCTACGAGCAGTACTTC. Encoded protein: CASASGPYEQYF.

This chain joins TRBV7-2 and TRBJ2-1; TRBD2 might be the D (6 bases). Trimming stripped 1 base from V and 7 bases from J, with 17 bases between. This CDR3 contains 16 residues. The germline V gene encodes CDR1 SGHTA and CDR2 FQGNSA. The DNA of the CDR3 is TGTGCCAGCAGCTTAGGTCTCGTTGGGACTTCGAATGAGCAGTTCTTC. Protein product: CASSLGLVGTSNEQFF.

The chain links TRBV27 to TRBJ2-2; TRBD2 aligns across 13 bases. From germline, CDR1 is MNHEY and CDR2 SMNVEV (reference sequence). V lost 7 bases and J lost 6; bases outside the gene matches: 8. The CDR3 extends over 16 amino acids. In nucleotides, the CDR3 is TGTGCCAGCATGAGGGCCACTAGCGGGAGGGCCGGGGAGCTGTTTTTT. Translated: CASMRATSGRAGELFF.

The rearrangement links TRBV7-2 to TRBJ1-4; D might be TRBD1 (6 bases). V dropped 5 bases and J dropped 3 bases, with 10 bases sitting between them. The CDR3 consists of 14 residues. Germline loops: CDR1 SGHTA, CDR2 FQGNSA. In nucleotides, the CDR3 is TGTGCCAGCAGCCGACAGGTCTCTAATGAAAAACTGTTTTTT. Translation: CASSRQVSNEKLFF. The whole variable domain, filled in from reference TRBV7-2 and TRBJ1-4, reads GAGVSQSPSNKVTEKGKDVELRCDPISGHTALYWYRQSLGQGLEFLIYFQGNSAPDKSGLPSDRFSAERTGGSVSTLTIQRTQQEDSAVYLCASSRQVSNEKLFFGSGTQLSVL.

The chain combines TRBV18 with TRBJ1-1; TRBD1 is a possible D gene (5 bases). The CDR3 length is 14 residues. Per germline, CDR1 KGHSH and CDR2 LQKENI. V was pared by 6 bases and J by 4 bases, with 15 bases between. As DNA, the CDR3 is TGTGCCAGCTCCGCCGGGGGAGGCGGCACTGAAGCTTTCTTT. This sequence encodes CASSAGGGGTEAFF.

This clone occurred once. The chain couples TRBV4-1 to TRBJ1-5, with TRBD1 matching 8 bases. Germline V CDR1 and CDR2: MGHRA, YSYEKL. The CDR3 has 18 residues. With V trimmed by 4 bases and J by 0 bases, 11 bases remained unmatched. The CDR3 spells CASSPDRGRGYSNQPQHF. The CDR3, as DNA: TGCGCCAGCAGCCCCGACAGGGGACGGGGGTATAGCAATCAGCCCCAGCATTTT.

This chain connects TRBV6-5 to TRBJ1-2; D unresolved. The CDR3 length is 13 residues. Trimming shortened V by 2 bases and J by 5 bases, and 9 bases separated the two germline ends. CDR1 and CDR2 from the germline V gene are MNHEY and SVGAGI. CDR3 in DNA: TGTGCCAGCAGTTACCCGACTCCATATGGCTACACCTTC. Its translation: CASSYPTPYGYTF.

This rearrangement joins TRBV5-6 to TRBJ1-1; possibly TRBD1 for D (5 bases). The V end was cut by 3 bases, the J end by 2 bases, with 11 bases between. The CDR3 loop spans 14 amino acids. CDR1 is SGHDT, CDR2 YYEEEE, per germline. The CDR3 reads CASSWGDRNTEAFF. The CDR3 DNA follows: TGTGCCAGCAGCTGGGGGGACCGAAACACTGAAGCTTTCTTT. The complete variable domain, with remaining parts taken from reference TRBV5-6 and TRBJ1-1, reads DAGVTQSPTHLIKTRGQQVTLRCSPKSGHDTVSWYQQALGQGPQFIFQYYEEEERQRGNFPDRFSGHQFPNYSSELNVNALLLGDSALYLCASSWGDRNTEAFFGQGTRLTVV.

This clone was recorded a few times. The CDR3 here is CAISLSGGPNEQFF. The CDR3 nucleotides are TGTGCCATCAGCCTTTCGGGGGGGCCGAATGAGCAGTTCTTC. The J gene is TRBJ2-1, the V gene TRBV10-3; 8 bases align to TRBD2. With 6 bases clipped from V and 7 bases from J, the junction kept 8 bases outside the gene matches. The germline gives CDR1 ENHRY, CDR2 SYGVKD. This CDR3 is built from 14 residues.

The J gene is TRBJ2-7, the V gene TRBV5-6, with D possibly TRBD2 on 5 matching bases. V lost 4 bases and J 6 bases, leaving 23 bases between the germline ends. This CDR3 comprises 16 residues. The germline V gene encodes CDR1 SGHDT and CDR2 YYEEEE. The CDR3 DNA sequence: TGTGCCAGCAGCCTCCGGGATTATGTGCGGTCGGGCGAGCAGTACTTC. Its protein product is CASSLRDYVRSGEQYF.

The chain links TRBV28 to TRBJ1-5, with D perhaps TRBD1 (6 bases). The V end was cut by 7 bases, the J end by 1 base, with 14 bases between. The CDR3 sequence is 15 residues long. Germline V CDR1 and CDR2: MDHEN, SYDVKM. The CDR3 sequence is CASTWGPLSNQPQHF. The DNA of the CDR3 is TGTGCCAGCACTTGGGGGCCTCTGAGCAATCAGCCCCAGCATTTT.